This record looks at one T cell receptor beta chain sequence and its context. Its target is not known. Sequence at one end of the junction differs from germline and may be a read error. This entry is derived from a study of glioma-infiltrating T cells. Whole-study results and caveats: Signature shared blood CDR3 motifs were enriched in low-divergence and depleted in high-divergence patients. Gliomas, especially low-grade, showed above-expected tissue-blood divergence; non-neoplastic patients showed below. Very few CDR3 sequences were shared between tissue and blood.

Germline V gene lookup returns CDR1 SGHTA and CDR2 FQGTGA. The CDR3 is 17 amino acids. TCR alpha and beta CDR3 regions were amplified from RNA using iRepertoire nested multiplex PCR. For one-step reverse transcription and amplification, about 90-400 ng of tissue mRNA or PBMC total RNA was used. MiXCR, run by TCRdb on the multiplex PCR reads, gives a single entry per CDR3 protein. The sample holds a few hundred thousand distinct CDR3 sequences; roughly two fifths are singletons and the top ten take around 12%. The chain carries TRBV7-3 and TRBJ2-6; TRBD1 matches 7 bases. The specimen was glioma tissue, nonneoplastic brain tissue, or PBMCs (not recorded which). The TCR sequence derives from a human donor with low-grade glioma or glioblastoma, undergoing nonglioma brain surgery, or in good health (not recorded which). The chain's CDR3 is CASSFGTDLSGANVLAF. In DNA form, the CDR3 reads TGTGCCAGCAGCTTCGGGACAGACCTCTCTGGGGCCAACGTCCTGGCTTTC.